The text below deals with one T cell receptor beta chain. What it binds is unknown. Together with a sample-barcoded 5' primer, a J-beta primer mix was included in a second PCR lasting about 7 to 11 cycles. From the 5' RACE reads, TCRdb called clonotypes with MiXCR, one entry per CDR3 protein. The sample holds 550,000 to 750,000 distinct CDR3 sequences, approximately 21% seen once. This record comes from a study of blood T cells in healthy people across ages. Study results and caveats: Diversity estimates drawn from one million T cells were deemed underestimates. Fewer expanded clones and more diversity marked long-lived versus aged donors.

From germline, CDR1 is LNHDA and CDR2 SQIVND (reference sequence). The CDR3 contains 13 residues. The receptor was isolated from a man between 65 and 85 years old in good health. Source material: blood. The V call is TRBV19, the J call TRBJ2-5, with D uncertain. The J call may be incorrect, as the DNA end agrees better with TRBJ2-7. CDR3 sequence (DNA): TGTGCCAGTAGTATAGGTACCATCTACGAGCAGTACTTC. Residues: CASSIGTIYEQYF.